This paragraph reports one TCR beta chain. Its antigen is currently unknown. Germline loops: CDR1 LGHNA, CDR2 YSLEER. CDR3 length: 14 residues. V shed 4 bases and J shed 0 bases, with 9 bases lying between them. Both 60 Vbeta primers and 13 Jbeta primers went into the PCR. Measured with immunoSEQ multiplex PCR; TCRdb has only the in-frame clones, and not every one. The table lists approximately 190,000 clones, roughly 80% of them singletons. The sample originates from a study of cytomegalovirus exposure and HLA in healthy donors. Regarding the study as a whole: The later analysis indicated that the majority of CMV-associated TCR beta chains appeared HLA-restricted.

This rearrangement joins TRBV4-3 to TRBJ1-1; no reliable D call. The receptor comes from a man aged 35 to 55 in good health and CMV-seropositive. Sequencing used PBMCs. CDR3 bases: TGCGCCAGCAGCCCGGGAGCCATGAACACTGAAGCTTTCTTT. Encoded protein: CASSPGAMNTEAFF.